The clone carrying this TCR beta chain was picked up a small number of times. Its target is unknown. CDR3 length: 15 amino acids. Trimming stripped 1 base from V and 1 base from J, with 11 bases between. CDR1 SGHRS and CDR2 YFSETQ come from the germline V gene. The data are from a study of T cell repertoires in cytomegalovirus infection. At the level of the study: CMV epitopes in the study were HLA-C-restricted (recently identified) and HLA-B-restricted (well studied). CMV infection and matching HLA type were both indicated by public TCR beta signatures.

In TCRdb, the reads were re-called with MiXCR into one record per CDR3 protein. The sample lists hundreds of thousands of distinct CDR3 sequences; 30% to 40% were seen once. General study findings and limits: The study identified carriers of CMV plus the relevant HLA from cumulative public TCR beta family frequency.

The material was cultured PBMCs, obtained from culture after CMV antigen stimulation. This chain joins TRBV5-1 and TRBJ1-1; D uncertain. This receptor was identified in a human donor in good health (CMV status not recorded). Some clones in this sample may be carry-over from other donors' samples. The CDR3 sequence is CASSLWEASNTEAFF. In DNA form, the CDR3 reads TGCGCCAGCAGCTTGTGGGAGGCATCGAACACTGAAGCTTTCTTT.